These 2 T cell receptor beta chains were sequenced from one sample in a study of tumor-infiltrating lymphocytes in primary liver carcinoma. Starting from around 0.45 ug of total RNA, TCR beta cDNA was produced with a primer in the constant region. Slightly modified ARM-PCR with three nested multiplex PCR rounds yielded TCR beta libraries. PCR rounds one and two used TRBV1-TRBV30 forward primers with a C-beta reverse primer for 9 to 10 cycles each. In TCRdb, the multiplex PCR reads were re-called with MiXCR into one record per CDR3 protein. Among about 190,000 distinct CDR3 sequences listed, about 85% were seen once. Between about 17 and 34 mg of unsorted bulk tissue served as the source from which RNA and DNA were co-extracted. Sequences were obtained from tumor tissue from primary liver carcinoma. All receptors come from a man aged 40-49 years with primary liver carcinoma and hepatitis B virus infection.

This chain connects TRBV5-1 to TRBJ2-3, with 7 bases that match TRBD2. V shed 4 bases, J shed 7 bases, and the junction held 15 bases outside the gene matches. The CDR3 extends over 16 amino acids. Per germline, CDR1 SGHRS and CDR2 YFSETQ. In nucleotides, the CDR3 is TGCGCCAGCAGCCCGGGACTAACAGCCCCCGCGTATACGCAGTATTTT. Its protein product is CASSPGLTAPAYTQYF.

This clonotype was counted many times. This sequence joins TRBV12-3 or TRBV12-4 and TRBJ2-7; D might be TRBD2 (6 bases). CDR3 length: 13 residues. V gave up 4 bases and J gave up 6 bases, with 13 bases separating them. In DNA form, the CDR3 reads TGTGCCAGCAGTTGGGGCGGGGTGGGCGAGCAGTACTTC. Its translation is CASSWGGVGEQYF.